Listed here is a single T cell receptor (beta chain). J lost 7 bases, V lost 7 bases, and 16 bases had no gene match. CDR3 size: 16 residues. Germline CDR1 SGDLS, CDR2 YYNGEE. Generated by immunoSEQ multiplex PCR, the TCRdb table keeps only in-frame clones and is missing some. The table records roughly 150,000 clones, around 88% of them present only once. This sample was included in a study of blood T cell repertoires in COVID-19. The J gene is TRBJ2-7, the V gene TRBV9; 11 bases map to TRBD2. This TCR came from a human donor in a cohort sampled during active COVID-19. Sequenced input: peripheral blood. The CDR3 region is CASARRASGGTGEQYF. The CDR3 bases are TGTGCCAGCGCAAGGCGGGCTAGCGGGGGGACGGGGGAGCAGTACTTC.